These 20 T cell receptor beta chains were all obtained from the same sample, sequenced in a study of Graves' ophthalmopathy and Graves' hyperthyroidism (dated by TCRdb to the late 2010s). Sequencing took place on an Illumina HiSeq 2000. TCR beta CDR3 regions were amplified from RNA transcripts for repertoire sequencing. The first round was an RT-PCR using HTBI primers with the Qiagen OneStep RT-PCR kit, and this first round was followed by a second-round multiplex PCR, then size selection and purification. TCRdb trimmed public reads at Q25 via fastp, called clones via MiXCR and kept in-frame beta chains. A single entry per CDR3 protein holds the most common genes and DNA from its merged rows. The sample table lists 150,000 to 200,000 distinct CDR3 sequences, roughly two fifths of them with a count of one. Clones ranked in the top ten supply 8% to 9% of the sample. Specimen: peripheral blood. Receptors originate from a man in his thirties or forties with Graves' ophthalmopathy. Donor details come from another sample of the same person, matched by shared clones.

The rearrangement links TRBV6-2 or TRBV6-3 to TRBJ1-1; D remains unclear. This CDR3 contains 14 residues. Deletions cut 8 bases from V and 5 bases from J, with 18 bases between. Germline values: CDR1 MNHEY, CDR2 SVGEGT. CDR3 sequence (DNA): TGTGCCAGCGGTCGCAGCCCGAGCGGGACTGAAGCTTTCTTT. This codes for CASGRSPSGTEAFF.

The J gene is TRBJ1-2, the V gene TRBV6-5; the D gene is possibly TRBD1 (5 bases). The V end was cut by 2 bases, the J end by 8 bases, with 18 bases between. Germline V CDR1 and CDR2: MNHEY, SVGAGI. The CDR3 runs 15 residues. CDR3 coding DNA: TGTGCCAGCAGTTACGGATTCAGGGTAGGGGACGGCTACACCTTC. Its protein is CASSYGFRVGDGYTF.

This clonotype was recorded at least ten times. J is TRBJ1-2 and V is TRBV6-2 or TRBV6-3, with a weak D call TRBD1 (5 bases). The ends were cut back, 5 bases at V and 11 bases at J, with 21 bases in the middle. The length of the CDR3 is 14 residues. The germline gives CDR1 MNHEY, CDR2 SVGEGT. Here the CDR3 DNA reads TGTGCCAGCAGTGGCACAAGGGGCCTGGTTGAGTACACCTTC. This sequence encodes CASSGTRGLVEYTF.

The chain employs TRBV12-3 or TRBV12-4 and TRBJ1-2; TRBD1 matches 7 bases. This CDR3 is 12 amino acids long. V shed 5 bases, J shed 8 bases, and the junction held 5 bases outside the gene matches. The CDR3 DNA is TGTGCCAGCAGTAGGGGGCTGGAAGGCTACACCTTC. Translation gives CASSRGLEGYTF.

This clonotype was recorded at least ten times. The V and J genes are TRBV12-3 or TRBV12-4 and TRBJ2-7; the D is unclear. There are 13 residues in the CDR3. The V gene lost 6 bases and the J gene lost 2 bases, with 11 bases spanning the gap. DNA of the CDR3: TGTGCCAGCAGACCAGACTTCACCTACGAGCAGTACTTC. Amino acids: CASRPDFTYEQYF.

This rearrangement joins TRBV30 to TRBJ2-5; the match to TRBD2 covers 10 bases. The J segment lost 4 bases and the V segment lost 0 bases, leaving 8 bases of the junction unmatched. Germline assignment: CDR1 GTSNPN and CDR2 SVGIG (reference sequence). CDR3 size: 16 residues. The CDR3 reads CAWSVSPAGGGETQYF. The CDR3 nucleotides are TGTGCCTGGAGTGTCTCGCCAGCGGGGGGGGGAGAGACCCAGTACTTC.

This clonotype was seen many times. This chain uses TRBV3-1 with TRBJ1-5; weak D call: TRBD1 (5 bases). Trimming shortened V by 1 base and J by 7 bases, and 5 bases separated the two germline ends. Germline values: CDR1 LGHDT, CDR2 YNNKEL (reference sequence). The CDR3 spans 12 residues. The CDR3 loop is CASSQGGQPQHF. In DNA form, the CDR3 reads TGTGCCAGCAGCCAAGGGGGCCAGCCCCAGCATTTT.

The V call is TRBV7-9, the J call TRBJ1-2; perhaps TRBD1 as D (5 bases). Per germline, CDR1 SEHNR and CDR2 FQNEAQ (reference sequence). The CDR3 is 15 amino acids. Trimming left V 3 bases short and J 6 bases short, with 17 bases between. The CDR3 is CASSFAGTGLDGYTF. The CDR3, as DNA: TGTGCCAGCAGCTTCGCCGGGACCGGCCTTGATGGCTACACCTTC.

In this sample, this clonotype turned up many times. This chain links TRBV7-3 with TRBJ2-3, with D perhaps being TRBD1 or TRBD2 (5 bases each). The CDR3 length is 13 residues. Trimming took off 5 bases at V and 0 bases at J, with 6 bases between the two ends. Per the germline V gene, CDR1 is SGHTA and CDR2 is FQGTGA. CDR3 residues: CASSRDSTDTQYF. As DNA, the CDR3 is TGTGCCAGCAGCCGGGACAGCACAGATACGCAGTATTTT.

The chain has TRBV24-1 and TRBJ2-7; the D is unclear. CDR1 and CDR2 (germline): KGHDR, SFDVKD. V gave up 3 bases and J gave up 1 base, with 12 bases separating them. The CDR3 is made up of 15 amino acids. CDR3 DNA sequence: TGTGCCACCAGTGATGGTGGGAAGGTGTCCTACGAGCAGTACTTC. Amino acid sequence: CATSDGGKVSYEQYF.

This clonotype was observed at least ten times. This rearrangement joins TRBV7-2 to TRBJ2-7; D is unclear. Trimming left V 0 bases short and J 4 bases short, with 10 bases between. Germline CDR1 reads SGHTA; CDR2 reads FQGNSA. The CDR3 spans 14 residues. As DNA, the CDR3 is TGTGCCAGCAGCTTAGCGAAGGGAAGGTACGAGCAGTACTTC. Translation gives CASSLAKGRYEQYF.

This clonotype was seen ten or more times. The CDR3 DNA reads as TGTGCCACCAGTGATCGAGGAGGGGGTTTTGAGACCCAGTACTTC. This sequence encodes CATSDRGGGFETQYF. The chain combines TRBV24-1 with TRBJ2-5; D possibly matches TRBD1 or TRBD2 (6 bases each). The CDR3 length is 15 residues. Trimming shortened V by 3 bases and J by 5 bases, and 15 bases separated the two germline ends. In germline, CDR1 is KGHDR, CDR2 SFDVKD.

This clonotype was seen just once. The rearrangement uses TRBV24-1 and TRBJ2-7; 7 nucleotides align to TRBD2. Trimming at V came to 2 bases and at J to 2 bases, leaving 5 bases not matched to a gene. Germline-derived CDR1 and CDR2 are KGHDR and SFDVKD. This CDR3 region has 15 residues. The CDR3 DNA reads TGTGCCACCAGTGATTCGAGCGGGACCCCCTACGAGCAGTACTTC. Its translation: CATSDSSGTPYEQYF.

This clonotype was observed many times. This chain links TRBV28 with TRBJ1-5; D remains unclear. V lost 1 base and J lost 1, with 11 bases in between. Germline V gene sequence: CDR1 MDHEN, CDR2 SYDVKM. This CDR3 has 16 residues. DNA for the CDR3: TGTGCCAGCAGTTTATATTGGGAGGACAGCAATCAGCCCCAGCATTTT. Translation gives CASSLYWEDSNQPQHF.

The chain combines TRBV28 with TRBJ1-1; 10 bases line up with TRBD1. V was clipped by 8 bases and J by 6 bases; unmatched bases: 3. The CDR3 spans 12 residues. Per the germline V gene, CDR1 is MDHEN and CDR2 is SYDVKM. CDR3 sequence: CASWTGGAEAFF. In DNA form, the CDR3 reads TGTGCCAGCTGGACAGGGGGGGCTGAAGCTTTCTTT.

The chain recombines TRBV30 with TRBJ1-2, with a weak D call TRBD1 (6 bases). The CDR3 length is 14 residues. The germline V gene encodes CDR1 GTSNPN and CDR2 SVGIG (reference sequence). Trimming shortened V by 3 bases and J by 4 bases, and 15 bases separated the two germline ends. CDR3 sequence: CAWRKQGLSYGYTF. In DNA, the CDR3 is TGTGCCTGGAGGAAACAGGGTCTCAGCTATGGCTACACCTTC.

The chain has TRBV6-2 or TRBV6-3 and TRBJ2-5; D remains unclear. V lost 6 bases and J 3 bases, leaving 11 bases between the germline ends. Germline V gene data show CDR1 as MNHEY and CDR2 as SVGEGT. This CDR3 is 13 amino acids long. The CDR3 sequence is CASSPFEEETQYF. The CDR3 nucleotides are TGTGCCAGCAGCCCCTTCGAAGAAGAGACCCAGTACTTC.

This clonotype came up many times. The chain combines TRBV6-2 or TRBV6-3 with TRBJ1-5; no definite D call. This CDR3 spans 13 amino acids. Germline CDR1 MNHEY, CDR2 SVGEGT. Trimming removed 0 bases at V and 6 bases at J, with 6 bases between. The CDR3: CASSYSTTQPQHF. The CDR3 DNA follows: TGTGCCAGCAGTTACTCGACGACTCAGCCCCAGCATTTT.

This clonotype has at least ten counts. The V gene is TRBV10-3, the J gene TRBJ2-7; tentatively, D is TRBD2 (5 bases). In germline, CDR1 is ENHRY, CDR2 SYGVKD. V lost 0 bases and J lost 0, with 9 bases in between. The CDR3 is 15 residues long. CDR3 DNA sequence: TGTGCCATCAGTGAGTCGATGGGGAGCTCCTACGAGCAGTACTTC. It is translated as CAISESMGSSYEQYF.

CDR3 DNA sequence: TGTGCCAGCAGCCCCTCTGGACTAGCGGGTGAGCAGTACTTC. It specifies CASSPSGLAGEQYF. V is TRBV7-3 and J is TRBJ2-7; 11 bases are shared with TRBD2. Germline V gene sequence: CDR1 SGHTA, CDR2 FQGTGA. The V and J ends lost 5 bases and 7 bases, in that order; junction bases with no gene match: 7. This CDR3 spans 14 amino acids.